This TCR beta chain was profiled in a study of T-cell memory formation after mild COVID-19. About the study: Most TCR clusters belonged to a single donor. General observations from the study: The authors did not confirm SARS-CoV-2 specificity of second-wave clones peaking day 37.

TCR alpha and TCR beta cDNA libraries carrying sample barcodes and UMIs came from 5'RACE with constant-segment primers. Each CDR3 protein is one row after TCRdb ran MiXCR on the 5' RACE reads. The sample gives 350,000 to 450,000 distinct CDR3 sequences, around 30% of which show up once; approximately 13% is in the top ten. Trimming took 4 bases from V and 2 from J, leaving 16 bases between them. Germline V gene lookup returns CDR1 SGHTA and CDR2 FQGTGA. The CDR3 runs 16 residues. A remark on this clonotype: Its target is unknown.

The chain links TRBV7-3 to TRBJ2-3; D perhaps matches TRBD2 (6 bases). This TCR came from an adult woman who had mild COVID-19 (a few samples of this study predate the infection). Cell type and time point are not known. Sequencing input: PBMCs or a T cell subset sorted from them (not recorded which). In nucleotides, the CDR3 is TGTGCCAGCAGCTCCGGAGGCGGGGCCCCCACAGATACGCAGTATTTT. Encoded protein: CASSSGGGAPTDTQYF.